The source of this T cell receptor (beta chain) is a study of T-cell memory formation after mild COVID-19. For the study at large: TCR clusters mostly belonged to single donors. Findings of the study overall: CD4+ contracting clones lay mainly in CM and EM, CD8+ ones in EMRA. Balance between CD4 and CD8 was seen in clones contracting day 15 to 85, and a CD4+ lean was seen in later expanders.

V gave up 0 bases and J gave up 2 bases, with 13 bases separating them. Germline CDR1 SQVTM, CDR2 ANQGSEA. The CDR3 contains 15 residues. Constant-segment primers served in 5'RACE that generated TCR alpha and TCR beta cDNA libraries bearing sample barcodes and UMIs. MiXCR was run by TCRdb on the 5' RACE reads, yielding one entry per CDR3 protein. The sample has about 110,000 distinct CDR3 sequences, roughly 12% seen once. In regard to this clonotype: Its antigen is unidentified.

Sequences were obtained from PBMCs or a T cell subset sorted from them (not recorded which). This chain joins TRBV29-1 and TRBJ1-2, with D uncertain. The origin of this receptor is an adult woman who had mild COVID-19 (a few samples of this study predate the infection). Cell type and time point are not known. CDR3 sequence reads: CSVEDRPDYNYGYTF. The DNA of the CDR3 is TGCAGCGTTGAAGATCGGCCAGATTACAACTATGGCTACACCTTC.